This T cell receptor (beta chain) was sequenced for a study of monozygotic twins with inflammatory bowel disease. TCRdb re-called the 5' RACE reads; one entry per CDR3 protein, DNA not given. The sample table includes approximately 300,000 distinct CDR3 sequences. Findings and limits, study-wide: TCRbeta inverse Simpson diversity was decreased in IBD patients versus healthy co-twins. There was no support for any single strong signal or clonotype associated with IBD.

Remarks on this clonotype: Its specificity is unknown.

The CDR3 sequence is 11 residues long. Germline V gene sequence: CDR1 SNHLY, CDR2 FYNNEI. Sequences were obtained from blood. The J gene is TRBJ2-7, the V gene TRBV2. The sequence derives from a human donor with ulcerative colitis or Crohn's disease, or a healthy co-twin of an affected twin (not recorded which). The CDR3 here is CASRIAYEQYF.